The rows below give T cell receptor beta chains drawn from one sample of a study of shared clonotypes between healthy human individuals. Data came from immunoSEQ multiplex PCR; TCRdb stores just in-frame clones and leaves some out. In the table there are about 2.4 million clones, 80% to 95% of which are singletons. Sequenced material: naive CD4+ T cells from PBMCs. These receptors were collected from a man between 18 and 35 years old in good health. Some clones in this sample may be carry-over from other donors' samples. Both conserved end residues are part of each CDR3. D genes are given only for firm matches. Clone size appears in some rows only: once, few, many, or a class for an expanded clone.

cdr3_aa,cdr3_nt,j_call,v_call,clone_size,d_call,cdr3_length
CASSENPGRPSGNTIYF,TGTGCCAGCAGTGAAAACCCGGGACGGCCCTCTGGAAACACCATATATTTT,TRBJ1-3,TRBV28,NA,NA,17
CASSDFFSTTGNTQYF,TGTGCCAGCAGTGACTTCTTTTCTACGACGGGGAATACGCAGTATTTT,TRBJ2-3,TRBV6-4,NA,NA,16
CASSSGPTDTQYF,TGCGCCAGCAGCTCAGGTCCCACAGATACGCAGTATTTT,TRBJ2-3,TRBV5-1,NA,NA,13
CASSYSAGTGLYEQYF,TGTGCCAGCAGTTACTCGGCCGGGACAGGGCTCTACGAGCAGTACTTC,TRBJ2-7,TRBV6-5,NA,TRBD1,16
CASSLGSRTDTQYF,TGCGCCAGCAGCCTCGGGAGTCGCACAGATACGCAGTATTTT,TRBJ2-3,TRBV5-1,NA,NA,14
CASSGLTSAVETQYF,TGTGCCAGCAGTGGCTTGACTAGCGCTGTGGAGACCCAGTACTTC,TRBJ2-5,TRBV6-1,NA,TRBD2,15
CASSPPGQGAYEQYF,TGTGCCAGCAGTCCACCCGGACAGGGGGCCTACGAGCAGTACTTC,TRBJ2-7,TRBV28,NA,TRBD1,15
CASSKPRDVSSYEQYF,TGTGCCAGCAGCAAGCCCCGAGACGTTAGCTCCTACGAGCAGTACTTC,TRBJ2-7,TRBV7-9,NA,NA,16
CASSLGRRSGLPTEAFF,TGCGCCAGCAGCTTGGGGCGACGCTCAGGGTTACCCACTGAAGCTTTCTTT,TRBJ1-1,TRBV5-1,NA,NA,17
CASSFSSGRGADTQYF,TGTGCCAGCAGTTTTTCTAGCGGGAGAGGGGCAGATACGCAGTATTTT,TRBJ2-3,TRBV27,NA,TRBD2,16
CASSYDGNQPQHF,TGTGCCAGCAGTTACGACGGCAATCAGCCCCAGCATTTT,TRBJ1-5,TRBV6-5,NA,NA,13
CASSLYGGLNTEAFF,TGTGCCAGCAGCTTATACGGGGGGCTGAACACTGAAGCTTTCTTT,TRBJ1-1,TRBV7-2,NA,NA,15
CSVGDQTGGYEQYF,TGCAGCGTTGGTGACCAGACAGGGGGCTACGAGCAGTACTTC,TRBJ2-7,TRBV29-1,NA,TRBD1,14
CASSLVAGGPAQYF,TGCGCCAGCAGCTTGGTTGCGGGAGGGCCTGCGCAGTACTTC,TRBJ2-5,TRBV5-1,NA,TRBD2,14
CATSRLTQENEQFF,TGTGCCACCAGCAGACTAACCCAGGAGAATGAGCAGTTCTTC,TRBJ2-1,TRBV15,NA,NA,14
CASSLGGGASSNYGYTF,TGTGCCAGCAGCTTAGGTGGTGGGGCCTCGTCTAACTATGGCTACACCTTC,TRBJ1-2,TRBV13,NA,NA,17
CASSQTLYGGPNTGELFF,TGCGCCAGCAGCCAGACCCTCTACGGCGGACCGAACACCGGGGAGCTGTTTTTT,TRBJ2-2,TRBV4-3,NA,NA,18
CASSGGQGNYGYTF,TGTGCCAGCAGTGGGGGACAGGGCAACTATGGCTACACCTTC,TRBJ1-2,TRBV6-6,NA,TRBD1,14
CASSLFAGGHTGELFF,TGTGCCAGCAGCTTATTCGCAGGGGGCCACACCGGGGAGCTGTTTTTT,TRBJ2-2,TRBV7-3,once,TRBD1,16
CASSILREQFF,TGTGCCAGCAGTATTCTTCGGGAGCAGTTCTTC,TRBJ2-1,TRBV2,NA,NA,11
CASSPRLVKGETQYF,TGTGCCAGCTCACCCCGACTAGTGAAGGGAGAGACCCAGTACTTC,TRBJ2-5,TRBV18,NA,NA,15
CASSLVRGQGICGYTF,TGTGCCAGCAGCTTAGTAAGGGGTCAGGGGATTTGCGGCTACACCTTC,TRBJ1-2,TRBV7-7,NA,NA,16
CASSSRGDSYFSGANVLTF,TGTGCCAGCAGTTCTCGGGGGGACAGCTACTTTTCTGGGGCCAACGTCCTGACTTTC,TRBJ2-6,TRBV27,NA,NA,19
CASSLSSSAGELFF,TGTGCCAGCAGCTTATCGAGCTCCGCCGGGGAGCTGTTTTTT,TRBJ2-2,TRBV11-3,NA,NA,14
CASSYGVVDWGYTF,TGTGCCAGCAGTTACGGTGTAGTGGATTGGGGCTACACCTTC,TRBJ1-2,TRBV6-6,NA,NA,14
CASSLVGTGGTDTQYF,TGCGCCAGCAGCTTGGTTGGGACAGGGGGCACAGATACGCAGTATTTT,TRBJ2-3,TRBV5-1,NA,TRBD1,16
CASSSPVRGSSYNEQFF,TGTGCCAGCAGCTCCCCGGTGCGGGGGAGCTCCTACAATGAGCAGTTCTTC,TRBJ2-1,TRBV11-3,once,TRBD2,17
CASSPSGANVLTF,TGTGCCAGCAGCCCCTCCGGGGCCAACGTCCTGACTTTC,TRBJ2-6,TRBV11-2,NA,NA,13
CASSQRLAEYF,TGTGCCAGCAGCCAAAGACTAGCGGAGTACTTC,TRBJ2-5,TRBV28,once,TRBD2,11
CASGKGLSYNEQFF,TGTGCCAGCGGTAAGGGACTATCCTACAATGAGCAGTTCTTC,TRBJ2-1,TRBV6-1,NA,TRBD2,14
CASRPSRGGSGANVLTF,TGTGCCAGCAGGCCCTCCCGGGGTGGATCTGGGGCCAACGTCCTGACTTTC,TRBJ2-6,TRBV27,NA,NA,17
CASSERGDRVKDGYTF,TGTGCCAGCAGTGAAAGGGGGGACAGGGTGAAGGATGGCTACACCTTC,TRBJ1-2,TRBV2,few,TRBD1,16
CASSRGGQETQYF,TGTGCCAGCAGCCGCGGGGGCCAAGAGACCCAGTACTTC,TRBJ2-5,TRBV7-2,NA,TRBD2,13
CASSAGLAGAETQYF,TGTGCCAGCAGCGCCGGACTAGCGGGAGCTGAGACCCAGTACTTC,TRBJ2-5,TRBV11-2,NA,TRBD2,15
CASSLGQTIQETQYF,TGCGCCAGCAGCTTGGGACAGACGATACAAGAGACCCAGTACTTC,TRBJ2-5,TRBV5-1,NA,NA,15
CASSQDRTGRGTDTQYF,TGTGCCAGCAGCCAAGATCGGACAGGGAGAGGCACAGATACGCAGTATTTT,TRBJ2-3,TRBV14,NA,TRBD1,17
CSVVPGSHTEAFF,TGCAGCGTCGTACCGGGAAGTCACACTGAAGCTTTCTTT,TRBJ1-1,TRBV29-1,NA,NA,13
CASSSPSNAGELFF,TGTGCCAGCAGTTCTCCCTCAAACGCCGGGGAGCTGTTTTTT,TRBJ2-2,TRBV6-6,NA,NA,14
CASSLAGTVDNEQFF,TGTGCCAGCAGCTTAGCTGGGACAGTAGACAATGAGCAGTTCTTC,TRBJ2-1,TRBV7-2,NA,TRBD1,15
CASSRGDYSGNTIYF,TGTGCCAGCAGCCGGGGGGACTACTCTGGAAACACCATATATTTT,TRBJ1-3,TRBV2,NA,NA,15
CASRPGRSNYGYTF,TGTGCCAGCAGGCCTGGCAGAAGTAACTATGGCTACACCTTC,TRBJ1-2,TRBV6-5,NA,NA,14
CASSQYSGRLNEQFF,TGTGCCAGCAGCCAATACAGCGGGAGGCTCAATGAGCAGTTCTTC,TRBJ2-1,TRBV4-2,NA,TRBD2,15
CASSEEGGISLGYTF,TGTGCCAGCAGTGAAGAGGGCGGGATAAGTCTCGGCTACACCTTC,TRBJ1-2,TRBV2,NA,NA,15
CASSGTGAINEKLFF,TGCGCCAGCAGCGGGACAGGGGCCATTAATGAAAAACTGTTTTTT,TRBJ1-4,TRBV5-1,once,TRBD1,15
CSVVVQSGGDTQYF,TGCAGCGTTGTGGTACAGAGCGGAGGAGATACGCAGTATTTT,TRBJ2-3,TRBV29-1,NA,NA,14
CASSRIQPGGDEQYF,TGCGCCAGCAGCCGAATACAGCCCGGGGGGGACGAGCAGTACTTC,TRBJ2-7,TRBV5-1,NA,TRBD2,15
CASSRDPTYTDTQYF,TGTGCCAGCAGTCGAGACCCAACCTACACAGATACGCAGTATTTT,TRBJ2-3,TRBV6-4,NA,NA,15
CAIRGPAAMNTEAFF,TGTGCCATCAGGGGGCCGGCGGCAATGAACACTGAAGCTTTCTTT,TRBJ1-1,TRBV10-3,few,NA,15
CADGAGEGTEAFF,TGTGCTGACGGTGCGGGGGAGGGGACTGAAGCTTTCTTT,TRBJ1-1,TRBV19,NA,NA,13
CASSPRVASTDTQYF,TGTGCCAGCAGCCCACGGGTGGCGAGCACAGATACGCAGTATTTT,TRBJ2-3,TRBV4-2,NA,NA,15
CASSYGGQINEQFF,TGTGCCAGCAGTTACGGCGGGCAGATTAATGAGCAGTTCTTC,TRBJ2-1,TRBV6-6,NA,NA,14
CASSLGSATYEQYF,TGTGCCAGCTCACTCGGTAGCGCCACCTACGAGCAGTACTTC,TRBJ2-7,TRBV18,NA,NA,14
CASSLLGTGANVLTF,TGTGCCAGCAGTTTATTAGGGACTGGGGCCAACGTCCTGACTTTC,TRBJ2-6,TRBV28,NA,NA,15
CASSLRTSGTYEQYF,TGTGCCAGCAGCCTAAGGACTAGCGGAACCTACGAGCAGTACTTC,TRBJ2-7,TRBV7-9,few,TRBD2,15
CATSSRLASPYNEQFF,TGTGCCACCAGCTCACGACTAGCCTCCCCCTACAATGAGCAGTTCTTC,TRBJ2-1,TRBV15,NA,TRBD2,16